This T cell receptor (beta chain) emerged from a study of OX40 agonist ivuxolimab in advanced cancers. Looking at the study overall: Ivuxolimab, which patients received intravenously every 2 weeks, was dosed at 0.01 to 10 mg/kg. Every patient in dose escalation had hepatocellular carcinoma, melanoma, renal cell or head and neck cancer.

Sequencing used immunoSEQ multiplex PCR; TCRdb keeps in-frame clones, though not all of them. The sample consists of 50,000 to 70,000 clones, about 81% of them appearing once. In its sample, this clone was seen once. Germline-derived CDR1 and CDR2 are SEHNR and FQNEAQ (reference sequence). The CDR3 length is 14 residues. The germline V and J ends were trimmed by 4 bases and 15 bases, with 21 bases remaining between them. J is TRBJ1-4 and V is TRBV7-9, with D perhaps TRBD1 (6 bases). The TCR was taken from an adult with an advanced solid tumor such as melanoma, head and neck, liver or kidney cancer. Sequenced here: CD4+ or CD8+ T cells sorted from blood, sampled in a trial of the OX40 agonist ivuxolimab. The CDR3 protein is CASSSGTRNKGVFF. In DNA form, the CDR3 reads TGTGCCAGCAGCTCCGGGACACGGAATAAGGGAGTGTTTTTT.